This T cell receptor beta chain was sequenced during a study of blood T cells in healthy people across ages. Through a sample-barcoded 5' primer and a J-beta primer mix, a second PCR was run for 7 to 11 cycles. The template-switch adaptor, which had 12 random nucleotides, put a tag on each cDNA molecule. TCRdb redid the calling of the 5' RACE reads with MiXCR, one entry per CDR3 protein. The sample lists around 800,000 distinct CDR3 sequences; 44% were seen once. Trimming took 5 bases from V and 10 from J; bases not matched to a gene: 14. The CDR3 extends over 15 amino acids. CDR1 is SGHRS, CDR2 YFSETQ, per germline. Each sample had at least 6 million PBMCs isolated. In this sample, this clonotype turned up a few times.

The sequenced sample was blood. The sequence derives from a man in his 60s in good health. This chain links TRBV5-1 with TRBJ2-1; 8 bases line up with TRBD1. Here the CDR3 reads CASSLRTGSEGEQFF. CDR3 bases: TGCGCCAGCAGTCTGAGGACAGGGAGTGAGGGGGAGCAGTTCTTC.